The 15 T cell receptor beta chains given below trace back to one sample, sequenced in a study of neurological immune-mediated disorders. MiXCR, applied by TCRdb to the 5' RACE reads, yields one record per CDR3 protein. The table includes 45,000 or so distinct CDR3 sequences, about 6% detected once. The sequenced sample consisted of CD4+ T cells from blood. These TCRs come from a woman between 40 and 55 years old in good health.

This clonotype was found many times. The rearrangement uses TRBV3-1 and TRBJ2-3; weak D call: TRBD1 (5 bases). The CDR3 is 14 residues long. With 0 bases removed from V and 4 bases from J, the gap between germline ends came to 8 bases. Germline CDR1 and CDR2: LGHDT and YNNKEL (reference sequence). The CDR3 DNA sequence: TGTGCCAGCAGCCAAGATCAGGGCCCAGATACGCAGTATTTT. It yields the protein CASSQDQGPDTQYF.

This clonotype was picked up many times. The chain combines TRBV29-1 with TRBJ2-1; TRBD2 aligns across 12 bases. Germline V gives CDR1 SQVTM, CDR2 ANQGSEA. This CDR3 spans 19 amino acids. The J segment lost 5 bases and the V segment lost 6 bases, leaving 20 bases of the junction unmatched. The CDR3: CSVGPGTKTSGGRHNEQFF. The CDR3 DNA follows: TGCAGCGTCGGGCCCGGGACAAAGACTAGCGGGGGTCGCCACAATGAGCAGTTCTTC.

Turning to this clonotype: One end of the junction fails to match germline, which may point to a read error. The rearrangement uses TRBV3-1 and TRBJ2-2, with D possibly called TRBD1 or TRBD2 (6 bases each). Germline lookup yields CDR1 LGHDT and CDR2 YNNKEL (reference sequence). The CDR3 is 17 residues long. The CDR3 DNA reads TGCGCCAGCAGCCTGGCTGGGGGGCACGGGGACGCCGGGGAGCTGTTTTTT. Translated: CASSLAGGHGDAGELFF.

In this sample, this clonotype turned up many times. This chain links TRBV5-1 with TRBJ2-7; D may be TRBD1 (6 bases). The CDR3 runs 13 residues. CDR1 is SGHRS and CDR2 is YFSETQ in the germline V gene. Trimming stripped 0 bases from V and 7 bases from J, with 11 bases between. CDR3 sequence: CASSLETQGEQYF. CDR3 in DNA: TGCGCCAGCAGCTTGGAGACCCAGGGGGAGCAGTACTTC. Looking up the rest from reference TRBV5-1 and TRBJ2-7 gives the full variable domain: KAGVTQTPRYLIKTRGQQVTLSCSPISGHRSVSWYQQTPGQGLQFLFEYFSETQRNKGNFPGRFSGRQFSNSRSEMNVSTLELGDSALYLCASSLETQGEQYFGPGTRLTVT.

This clonotype was seen ten or more times. This chain joins TRBV6-2 or TRBV6-3 and TRBJ1-6; D remains ambiguous. The CDR3 contains 15 residues. The V end lost 6 bases, the J end lost 6 bases, and 15 bases lay between the germline ends. CDR1 is MNHEY, CDR2 SVGEGT, per germline. Written as DNA, the CDR3 is TGTGCCAGCAGCTTTTCCGGGGAGGCTAATTCACCCCTCCACTTT. As protein: CASSFSGEANSPLHF.

Many counts were recorded for this clonotype. The CDR3 spells CASRYGTGQETQYF. The CDR3 DNA reads as TGTGCCAGCAGGTACGGGACAGGTCAAGAGACCCAGTACTTC. The chain has TRBV7-9 and TRBJ2-5, with 8 bases fitting TRBD1. The CDR3 loop spans 14 amino acids. After removal of 6 bases from V and 2 bases from J, the junction contained 5 bases not matched to a gene. Germline CDR1 reads SEHNR; CDR2 reads FQNEAQ (reference sequence).

The sample holds many counts of this clonotype. The chain carries TRBV12-3 or TRBV12-4 and TRBJ2-7, with D possibly being TRBD2 (6 bases). Trimming stripped 3 bases from V and 2 bases from J, with 11 bases between. CDR3 length: 14 amino acids. CDR3 protein: CASSLAGSPYEQYF. CDR3 coding DNA: TGTGCCAGCAGTTTGGCGGGATCGCCCTACGAGCAGTACTTC.

This clonotype was seen repeatedly, ten times or more. V is TRBV3-1 and J is TRBJ1-2; D gene uncertain. The CDR3 is 13 amino acids. CDR1 is LGHDT and CDR2 is YNNKEL in the germline V gene (reference sequence). V was clipped by 2 bases and J by 2 bases, with 6 bases between them. The CDR3 DNA is TGTGCCAGCAGCCAAAGGACCAACTATGGCTACACCTTC. Translating it yields CASSQRTNYGYTF.

Remarks on this clonotype: A much larger clone is a single base away; this may be a read error. This chain connects TRBV20-1 to TRBJ1-1; D unclear. Germline lookup yields CDR1 DFQATT and CDR2 SNEGSKA (reference sequence). The CDR3 has 13 residues. Trimming removed 5 bases from V and 1 base from J, with 11 bases in between. CDR3 amino acids: CSAFGKGNTEAFF. The CDR3, as DNA: TGCAGTGCTTTCGGGAAAGGGAACACTGAAGCTTTCTTT.

This clonotype was counted at least ten times. This chain links TRBV6-5 with TRBJ2-2, with D perhaps matching TRBD2 (7 bases). The germline V and J ends were trimmed by 5 bases and 4 bases, with 17 bases remaining between them. CDR1 MNHEY and CDR2 SVGAGI come from the germline V gene. This CDR3 has 16 residues. As DNA, the CDR3 is TGTGCCAGCAGTAGGCGGGGGCCCCGTAGCACCGGGGAGCTGTTTTTT. Residues: CASSRRGPRSTGELFF.

In its sample, this clonotype was seen many times. This chain connects TRBV5-1 to TRBJ1-1; no firm D call. Germline values: CDR1 SGHRS, CDR2 YFSETQ. Trimming removed 0 bases from V and 6 bases from J, with 12 bases in between. The CDR3 has 14 amino acids. The DNA of the CDR3 is TGCGCCAGCAGCTTGGAAGCGGGAGGTGCTGAAGCTTTCTTT. It translates to CASSLEAGGAEAFF.

The chain joins TRBV24-1 to TRBJ2-1; TRBD2 is a possible D gene (6 bases). V was shortened by 12 bases and J by 7 bases, with 18 bases between the two germline ends. This CDR3 comprises 13 residues. The germline gives CDR1 KGHDR, CDR2 SFDVKD. This CDR3 reads CASGGAGTNEQFF. CDR3 in DNA: TGTGCCTCGGGCGGGGCAGGGACGAATGAGCAGTTCTTC.

This clonotype was detected ten times or more. This sequence joins TRBV20-1 and TRBJ2-1; D call uncertain. CDR3 size: 13 residues. Germline CDR1 DFQATT, CDR2 SNEGSKA (reference sequence). CDR3 loop: CSGVKSGRNEQFF. CDR3 bases: TGCAGCGGAGTCAAGAGTGGGCGGAATGAGCAGTTCTTC.

This clonotype was observed many times. The gene calls are TRBV27 and TRBJ2-3; D gene ambiguous. Trimming left V 5 bases short and J 0 bases short, with 15 bases between. There are 16 residues in the CDR3. Germline values: CDR1 MNHEY, CDR2 SMNVEV (reference sequence). CDR3 DNA sequence: TGTGCCAGCAGTCCCCGGGTGGCGACTAGCACAGATACGCAGTATTTT. Translated, it gives CASSPRVATSTDTQYF.

This clonotype was picked up many times. J is TRBJ2-7 and V is TRBV28, with D possibly TRBD2 on 7 matching bases. Trimming took off 4 bases at V and 3 bases at J, with 34 bases between the two ends. The CDR3 consists of 21 residues. Germline V lookup: CDR1 MDHEN, CDR2 SYDVKM. The CDR3 coding sequence is TGTGCCAGCAGTTCCTCACATTCCGGGGGGCTAGATAGAGCGACGATCTACGAGCAGTACTTC. Its translation: CASSSSHSGGLDRATIYEQYF.